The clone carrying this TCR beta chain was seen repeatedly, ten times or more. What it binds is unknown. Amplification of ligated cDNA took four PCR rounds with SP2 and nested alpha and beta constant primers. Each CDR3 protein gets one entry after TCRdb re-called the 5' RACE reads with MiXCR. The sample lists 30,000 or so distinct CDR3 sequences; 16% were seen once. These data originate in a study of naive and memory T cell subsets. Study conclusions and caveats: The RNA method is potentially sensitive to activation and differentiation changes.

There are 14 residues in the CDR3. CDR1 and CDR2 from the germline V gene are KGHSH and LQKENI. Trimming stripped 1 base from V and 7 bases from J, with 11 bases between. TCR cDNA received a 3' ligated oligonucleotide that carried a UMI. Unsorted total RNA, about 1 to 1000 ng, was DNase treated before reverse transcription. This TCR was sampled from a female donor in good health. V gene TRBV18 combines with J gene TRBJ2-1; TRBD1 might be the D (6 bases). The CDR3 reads CASSPQQGANEQFF. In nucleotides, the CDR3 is TGTGCCAGCTCACCACAACAGGGTGCGAATGAGCAGTTCTTC. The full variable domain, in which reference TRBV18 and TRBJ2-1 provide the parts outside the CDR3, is NAGVMQNPRHLVRRRGQEARLRCSPMKGHSHVYWYRQLPEEGLKFMVYLQKENIIDESGMPKERFSAEFPKEGPSILRIQQVVRGDSAAYFCASSPQQGANEQFFGPGTRLTVL.